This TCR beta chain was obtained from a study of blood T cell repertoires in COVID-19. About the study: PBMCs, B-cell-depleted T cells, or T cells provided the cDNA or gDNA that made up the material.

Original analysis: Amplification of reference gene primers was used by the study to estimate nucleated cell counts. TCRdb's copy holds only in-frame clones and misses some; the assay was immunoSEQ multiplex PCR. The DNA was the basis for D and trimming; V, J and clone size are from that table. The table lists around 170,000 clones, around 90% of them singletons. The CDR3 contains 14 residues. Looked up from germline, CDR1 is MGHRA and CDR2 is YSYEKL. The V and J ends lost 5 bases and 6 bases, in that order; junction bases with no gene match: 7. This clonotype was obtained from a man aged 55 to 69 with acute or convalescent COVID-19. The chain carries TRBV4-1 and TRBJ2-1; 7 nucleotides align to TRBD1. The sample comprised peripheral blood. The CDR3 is CASSSGQVSNEQFF. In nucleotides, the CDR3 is TGCGCCAGCAGCTCTGGACAGGTCTCCAATGAGCAGTTCTTC.